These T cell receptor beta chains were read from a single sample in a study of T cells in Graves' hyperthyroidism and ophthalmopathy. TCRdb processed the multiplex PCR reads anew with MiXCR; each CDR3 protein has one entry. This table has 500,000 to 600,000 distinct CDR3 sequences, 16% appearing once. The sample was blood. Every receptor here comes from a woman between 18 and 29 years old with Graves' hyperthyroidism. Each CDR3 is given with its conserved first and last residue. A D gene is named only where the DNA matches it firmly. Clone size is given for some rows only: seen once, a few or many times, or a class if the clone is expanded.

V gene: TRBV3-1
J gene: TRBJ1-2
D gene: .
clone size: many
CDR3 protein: CASSQTPGGANGYTF
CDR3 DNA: TGTGCCAGCAGCCAAACCCCCGGAGGGGCTAATGGCTACACCTTC

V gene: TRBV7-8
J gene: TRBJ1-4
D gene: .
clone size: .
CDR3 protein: CASSLDGWREKLFF
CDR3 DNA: TGTGCCAGCAGCTTGGATGGGTGGAGAGAAAAACTGTTTTTT

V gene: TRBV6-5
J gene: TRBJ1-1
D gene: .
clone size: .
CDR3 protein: CASSYDGPYTEAFF
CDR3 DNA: TGTGCCAGCAGTTACGACGGCCCTTACACTGAAGCTTTCTTT

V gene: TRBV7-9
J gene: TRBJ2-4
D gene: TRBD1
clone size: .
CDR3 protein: CASSSYRGQAKNIQYF
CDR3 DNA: TGTGCCAGCAGCTCTTACAGGGGGCAAGCCAAAAACATTCAGTACTTC

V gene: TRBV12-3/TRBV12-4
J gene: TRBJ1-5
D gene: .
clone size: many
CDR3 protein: CASTHLTDQPQHF
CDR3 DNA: TGTGCCAGCACCCACCTTACAGATCAGCCCCAGCATTTT

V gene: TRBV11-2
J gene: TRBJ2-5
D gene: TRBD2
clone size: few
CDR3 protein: CASSAQGAGALETQYF
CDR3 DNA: TGTGCCAGCAGCGCCCAGGGAGCGGGAGCCTTAGAGACCCAGTACTTC

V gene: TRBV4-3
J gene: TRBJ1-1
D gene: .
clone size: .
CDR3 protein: CASSQAHTAAFF
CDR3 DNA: TGCGCCAGCAGCCAAGCGCACACTGCAGCTTTCTTT

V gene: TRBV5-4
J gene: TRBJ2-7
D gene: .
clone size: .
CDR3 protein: CASSLEISSYEQYF
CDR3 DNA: TGTGCCAGCAGCTTGGAAATTAGCTCCTACGAGCAGTACTTC

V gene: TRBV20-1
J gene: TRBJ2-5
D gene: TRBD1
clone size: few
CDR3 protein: CSKKRGPREETQYF
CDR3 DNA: TGCAGTAAGAAGAGGGGGCCAAGAGAAGAGACCCAGTACTTC

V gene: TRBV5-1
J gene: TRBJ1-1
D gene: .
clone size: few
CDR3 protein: CASSPEWTEEAFF
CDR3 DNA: TGCGCCAGCAGCCCAGAATGGACAGAGGAAGCTTTCTTT

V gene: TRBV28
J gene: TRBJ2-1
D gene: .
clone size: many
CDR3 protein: CASSRSPGRDILVPGYNEQFF
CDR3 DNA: TGTGCCAGCAGTCGATCGCCGGGACGGGACATCCTAGTACCCGGATACAATGAGCAGTTCTTC

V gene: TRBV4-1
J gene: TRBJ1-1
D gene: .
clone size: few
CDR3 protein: CASSQDHVAVNTEAFF
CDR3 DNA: TGCGCCAGCAGCCAAGATCATGTGGCGGTGAACACTGAAGCTTTCTTT

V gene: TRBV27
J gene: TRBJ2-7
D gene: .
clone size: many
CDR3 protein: CASSLRVRDPEQYF
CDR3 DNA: TGTGCCAGCAGTTTACGGGTTAGGGATCCCGAGCAGTACTTC

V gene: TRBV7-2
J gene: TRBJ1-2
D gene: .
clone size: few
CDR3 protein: CASRPGGVDGYTF
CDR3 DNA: TGTGCCAGCAGACCTGGGGGGGTGGATGGCTACACCTTC

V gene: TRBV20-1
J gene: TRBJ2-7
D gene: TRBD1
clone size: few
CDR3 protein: CSATTQGAGEQYF
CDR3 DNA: TGCAGTGCTACCACCCAGGGGGCAGGGGAGCAGTACTTC

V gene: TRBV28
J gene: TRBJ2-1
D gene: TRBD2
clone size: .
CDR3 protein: CASSFGSAGGSYNEQFF
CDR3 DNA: TGTGCCAGCAGTTTCGGGTCAGCGGGAGGCTCCTACAATGAGCAGTTCTTC

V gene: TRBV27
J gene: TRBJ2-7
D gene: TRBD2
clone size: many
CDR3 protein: CASSRGVEQYF
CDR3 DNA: TGTGCCAGCAGCCGGGGGGTCGAGCAGTACTTC

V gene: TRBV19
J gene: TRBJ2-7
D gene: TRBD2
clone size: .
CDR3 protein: CASSISTSGIRSYEQYF
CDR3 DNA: TGTGCCAGTAGTATAAGTACTAGCGGGATCAGGTCCTACGAGCAGTACTTC

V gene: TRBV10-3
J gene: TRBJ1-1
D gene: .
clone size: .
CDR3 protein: CATGGGPEAFF
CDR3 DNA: TGTGCCACCGGCGGAGGGCCTGAAGCTTTCTTT

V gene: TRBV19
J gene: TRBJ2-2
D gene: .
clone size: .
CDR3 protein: CASRLLGVDGTGELFF
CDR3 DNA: TGTGCCAGTAGATTGCTTGGTGTGGATGGAACCGGGGAGCTGTTTTTT

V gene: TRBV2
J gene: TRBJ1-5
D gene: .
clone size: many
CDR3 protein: CASSVRTAIAQHF
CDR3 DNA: TGTGCCAGCAGTGTCCGAACCGCGATAGCCCAGCATTTT

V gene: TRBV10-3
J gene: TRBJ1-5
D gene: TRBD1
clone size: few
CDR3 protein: CAISQGARNQPQHF
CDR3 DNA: TGTGCCATCAGTCAGGGGGCCCGCAATCAGCCCCAGCATTTT

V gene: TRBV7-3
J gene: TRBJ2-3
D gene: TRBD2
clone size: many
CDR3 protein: CASSPRGGDTQYF
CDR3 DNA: TGTGCCAGCAGTCCGCGGGGGGGAGATACGCAGTATTTT

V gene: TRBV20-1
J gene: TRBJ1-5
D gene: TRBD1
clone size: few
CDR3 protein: CSASQGADQPQHF
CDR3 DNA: TGCAGTGCTAGCCAGGGGGCGGATCAGCCCCAGCATTTT

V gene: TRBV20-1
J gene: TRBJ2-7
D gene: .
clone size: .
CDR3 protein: CSARAGLAHEQYF
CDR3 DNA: TGCAGTGCTAGAGCGGGGCTAGCCCACGAGCAGTACTTC

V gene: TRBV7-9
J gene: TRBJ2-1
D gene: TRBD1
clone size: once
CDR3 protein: CASSLQGFAYNEQFF
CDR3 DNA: TGTGCCAGCAGTCTACAGGGGTTCGCCTACAATGAGCAGTTCTTC

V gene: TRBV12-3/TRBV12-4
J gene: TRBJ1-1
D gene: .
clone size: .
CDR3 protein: CASSFSGMTEAFF
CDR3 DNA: TGTGCCAGCAGTTTTTCGGGGATGACTGAAGCTTTCTTT

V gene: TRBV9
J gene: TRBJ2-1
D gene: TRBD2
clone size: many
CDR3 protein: CASSVDGLAGRNEQFF
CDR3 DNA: TGTGCCAGCAGCGTAGATGGCCTAGCGGGAAGGAATGAGCAGTTCTTC